The 29 T cell receptor beta chains in this list originate from one sample, sequenced in a study of blood T cells in healthy people across ages. Through a sample-barcoded 5' primer and a J-beta primer mix, a second PCR was run for roughly 6 to 11 cycles. Using its own MiXCR run on the 5' RACE reads, TCRdb lists one record per CDR3 protein. The sample carries over a million distinct CDR3 sequences, around 25% recorded once. These data were also reused for a study on T cells of mothers and their children.

Sequencing used blood. The receptors come from a girl between 2 and 10 years old in good health.

This clonotype occurred many times. The CDR3 region is CASSLGGTNEQFF. For the CDR3, the DNA is TGTGCCAGCAGTCTCGGAGGAACTAATGAGCAGTTCTTC. The chain has TRBV12-3 or TRBV12-4 and TRBJ2-1; perhaps TRBD2 as D (5 bases). Trimming pared 5 bases from V and 7 bases from J, leaving 12 bases between. The CDR3 loop spans 13 amino acids.

The table lists this clonotype with a few counts. CDR3 sequence (DNA): TGTGCCAGCGGTGGGACAGGGTTCCAAGAGACCCAGTACTTC. This encodes CASGGTGFQETQYF. This chain joins TRBV6-1 and TRBJ2-5, with 9 bases fitting TRBD1. The germline CDR1 and CDR2 sequences are MNHNS and SASEGT. J was trimmed by 1 base and V by 8 bases; bases with no gene match: 5. This CDR3 contains 14 residues.

This clonotype turned up a few times. The V gene is TRBV20-1, the J gene TRBJ2-5; 10 nucleotides match TRBD2. Matching the DNA end better, TRBJ2-7 makes the J call doubtful. The V gene's germline CDR1 is DFQATT and CDR2 SNEGSKA (reference sequence). The CDR3 spans 13 residues. In DNA, the CDR3 is TGCAGTGCTCCACTAGCGGGGTACTACGAGCAGTACTTC. Its translation: CSAPLAGYYEQYF.

This clonotype was seen a few times. CDR3 in DNA: TGTGCCAGCAGCTTGGAAATAAGGGACGACGGCTACACCTTC. This translates into CASSLEIRDDGYTF. This chain connects TRBV7-9 to TRBJ1-2; D is perhaps TRBD1 (5 bases). Per the germline V gene, CDR1 is SEHNR and CDR2 is FQNEAQ (reference sequence). Trimming shortened V by 3 bases and J by 8 bases, and 16 bases separated the two germline ends. The CDR3 covers 14 residues.

This chain connects TRBV5-1 to TRBJ1-3, with 7 bases aligning to TRBD1. J was trimmed by 0 bases and V by 0 bases; bases with no gene match: 6. CDR3 length: 17 amino acids. CDR1 is SGHRS, CDR2 YFSETQ, per germline. CDR3 coding DNA: TGCGCCAGCAGCTTGGAGGGGACAGTCCTCTCTGGAAACACCATATATTTT. Amino acids: CASSLEGTVLSGNTIYF.

This clonotype has at least ten counts. The chain couples TRBV5-1 to TRBJ2-1; 7 nucleotides match TRBD2. Germline CDR1 is SGHRS and CDR2 is YFSETQ. This CDR3 is built from 16 residues. V was pared by 0 bases and J by 7 bases, with 10 bases of the junction left unmatched. As DNA, the CDR3 is TGCGCCAGCAGCTTGGGGTTGGGGAGGGCGAAAAATGAGCAGTTCTTC. Amino acids: CASSLGLGRAKNEQFF.

This clonotype was detected a few times. The DNA for the CDR3 is TGCGCCAGCAGCTTGGACAGGGGAGGCGGTGGCTACACCTTC. Translated, it gives CASSLDRGGGGYTF. The chain has TRBV5-1 and TRBJ1-2; 7 bases are a match to TRBD1. The CDR3 consists of 14 residues. V shed 0 bases and J 7 bases; nucleotides not matched to a gene: 6. CDR1 SGHRS and CDR2 YFSETQ come from the germline V gene.

This clonotype was found a few times. This sequence joins TRBV6-2 or TRBV6-3 and TRBJ1-5, with D unresolved. Trimming left V 6 bases short and J 2 bases short, with 8 bases between. Per germline, CDR1 MNHEY and CDR2 SVGEGT. CDR3 size: 13 residues. CDR3 region: CASRRSGNQPQHF. CDR3 DNA sequence: TGTGCCAGCAGGAGAAGTGGCAATCAGCCCCAGCATTTT.

Many counts were recorded for this clonotype. The J gene is TRBJ2-1, the V gene TRBV29-1; 9 bases map to TRBD1. The J call may be faulty, since TRBJ2-7 better matches the DNA end. This CDR3 has 12 amino acids. CDR1 and CDR2 (germline): SQVTM, ANQGSEA. In nucleotides, the CDR3 is TGCAGCGTGCCGGGACAGGGTGGTGAGCAGTACTTC. As protein: CSVPGQGGEQYF.

This chain connects TRBV6-1 to TRBJ1-2, with D possibly TRBD1 on 5 matching bases. The CDR3 is 13 residues long. V was cut by 4 bases and J by 3 bases, with 9 bases left in between. CDR1 and CDR2 (germline): MNHNS, SASEGT. The CDR3 DNA sequence: TGTGCCAGCAGTGCGACAGTATACTATGGCTACACCTTC. It translates to CASSATVYYGYTF.

This chain uses TRBV6-1 with TRBJ2-1; D is uncertain. The DNA end is more similar to TRBJ2-7, so the J call may be wrong. The CDR3 is made up of 9 amino acids. Per the germline V gene, CDR1 is MNHNS and CDR2 is SASEGT. The CDR3 DNA reads TGTGCCAGCAGCCACGAGCAGTACTTC. Translated: CASSHEQYF.

This rearrangement joins TRBV4-1 to TRBJ2-3, with 7 bases that match TRBD1. V was pared by 0 bases and J by 6 bases, with 9 bases of the junction left unmatched. This CDR3 is 16 amino acids long. Germline CDR1 reads MGHRA; CDR2 reads YSYEKL. CDR3 sequence: CASSQDTTGVVDTQYF. The CDR3 DNA is TGCGCCAGCAGCCAAGATACAACAGGGGTTGTGGATACGCAGTATTTT.

The chain employs TRBV29-1 and TRBJ2-5; 8 bases are a match to TRBD2. TRBJ2-1 explains the end of the DNA better; the J call may be wrong. This CDR3 is built from 11 residues. Germline CDR1 reads SQVTM; CDR2 reads ANQGSEA. The CDR3 DNA is TGCAGCGCGGGAGGGCCCTCGGGGCAGTTCTTC. This gives the protein CSAGGPSGQFF.

V gene TRBV11-2 combines with J gene TRBJ1-1; no reliable D call. V gave up 1 base and J gave up 5 bases, with 11 bases separating them. The CDR3 spans 14 residues. The V gene's germline CDR1 is SGHAT and CDR2 FQNNGV. DNA of the CDR3: TGTGCCAGCAGCTTAGTCGCACGGCGAACTGAAGCTTTCTTT. Encoded protein: CASSLVARRTEAFF. The full variable domain, with the rest looked up from reference TRBV11-2 and TRBJ1-1, is EAGVAQSPRYKIIEKRQSVAFWCNPISGHATLYWYQQILGQGPKLLIQFQNNGVVDDSQLPKDRFSAERLKGVDSTLKIQPAKLEDSAVYLCASSLVARRTEAFFGQGTRLTVV.

The chain is built from TRBV4-1 and TRBJ1-1, with D unresolved. V was shortened by 1 base and J by 7 bases, with 7 bases between the two germline ends. CDR3 length equals 12 residues. From germline, CDR1 is MGHRA and CDR2 YSYEKL. The CDR3 sequence: CASSQVSSEAFF. In DNA form, the CDR3 reads TGCGCCAGCAGCCAAGTGTCAAGTGAAGCTTTCTTT.

Comments on this clonotype: It is likely a read error, because the conserved phenylalanine at the end of the CDR3 is missing. The chain is built from TRBV29-1 and TRBJ2-3; 7 positions match TRBD1. This CDR3 has 15 amino acids. Germline loops: CDR1 SQVTM, CDR2 ANQGSEA. V trimming: 4 bases; J trimming: 4 bases; junction bases outside the gene matches: 11. The DNA for the CDR3 is TGCAGCGTTGCGCCCGGACAGGTAGCTGCAGATACGCAGTATCTT. Protein sequence: CSVAPGQVAADTQYL.

This clonotype was observed a handful of times. The rearrangement uses TRBV13 and TRBJ1-1; D is undetermined. This CDR3 is 12 amino acids long. CDR1 is PRHDT and CDR2 is FYEKMQ in the germline V gene (reference sequence). V lost 3 bases, J lost 5 bases, and 7 bases lay in between. CDR3 in amino acids: CASSFRRTEAFF. The DNA for the CDR3 is TGTGCCAGCAGCTTTAGGAGGACTGAAGCTTTCTTT.

The chain couples TRBV21-1 to TRBJ2-4; the table's D gene call, TRBD1, was not cross checked with the DNA. TRBV21-1 is a recognized pseudogene. The length of the CDR3 is 18 residues. This chain's CDR3 is CASSNKKRTRTPKDIQYF. CDR3 in DNA: TGTGCCAGCAGCAATAAAAAAAGGACCAGGACACCCAAAGACATTCAGTACTTC.

This clonotype was seen a few times. The J gene is TRBJ1-6, the V gene TRBV4-3; TRBD1 aligns across 8 bases. The CDR3 contains 15 residues. The V and J ends lost 3 bases and 7 bases, in that order; junction bases with no gene match: 5. Germline CDR1 is LGHNA and CDR2 is YSLEER. The CDR3 coding sequence is TGCGCCAGCAGCCAGGTCGGGACAGGCAATTCACCCCTCCACTTT. Translating it yields CASSQVGTGNSPLHF.

CDR3 coding DNA: TGTGCTAGTGCCATCGGGACTAGCGGGAGTCGGAATGAGCAGTTCTTC. Its translation: CASAIGTSGSRNEQFF. V usage is TRBV12-5 and J usage is TRBJ2-5; TRBD2 aligns across 14 bases. The J call may be wrong; the DNA end is better matched by TRBJ2-1. The CDR3 loop spans 16 amino acids. Germline values: CDR1 LGHNT, CDR2 FRNRAP.

This clonotype was seen more than once but under ten times. This sequence joins TRBV7-8 and TRBJ1-4; tentative D call: TRBD1 (5 bases). The CDR3 is 16 residues long. V lost 6 bases to trimming and J lost 0 bases, with 14 bases between them. Germline V gene data show CDR1 as SGHVS and CDR2 as FQNEAQ. In nucleotides, the CDR3 is TGTGCCAGCAGTTCTCCGGGGCCGTCAACTAATGAAAAACTGTTTTTT. The encoded protein is CASSSPGPSTNEKLFF.

The rearrangement joins TRBV7-2 to TRBJ2-7; 12 positions agree with TRBD1. Germline values: CDR1 SGHTA, CDR2 FQGNSA. This CDR3 is 15 amino acids long. Unmatched junction bases numbered 6, after V lost 5 bases and J lost 4 bases. CDR3 sequence reads: CASSIGTGGMYEQYF. CDR3 coding DNA: TGTGCCAGCAGCATCGGGACAGGGGGCATGTACGAGCAGTACTTC.

This clonotype was observed a handful of times. An end of the junction differs from the germline gene, which may be a read error. This chain joins TRBV12-3 or TRBV12-4 and TRBJ2-5, with D perhaps TRBD2 (5 bases). The CDR3 runs 13 residues. The CDR3 region is CANSSGVQETQYF. CDR3 sequence (DNA): TGTGCCAACAGTTCCGGGGTTCAAGAGACCCAGTACTTC.

This chain connects TRBV4-1 to TRBJ1-1; D not certain. The CDR3 contains 14 residues. V was trimmed by 4 bases and J by 4 bases, leaving 13 bases between them. Germline loops: CDR1 MGHRA, CDR2 YSYEKL. CDR3: CASSPGVGGTEAFF. The CDR3 DNA is TGCGCCAGCAGCCCCGGGGTGGGAGGCACTGAAGCTTTCTTT.

V and J are TRBV18 and TRBJ1-5; TRBD1 matches 7 bases. The CDR3 totals 14 residues. V gave up 4 bases and J gave up 10 bases; unmatched junction bases: 10. Germline V gives CDR1 KGHSH, CDR2 LQKENI. The CDR3 sequence: CASSQRQGFGPQHF. CDR3 DNA: TGTGCCAGCTCACAAAGACAGGGTTTCGGACCCCAGCATTTT.

The chain carries TRBV5-6 and TRBJ2-1, with D maybe TRBD2 (6 bases). V lost 0 bases, J lost 8 bases, and 12 bases lay in between. The CDR3 length is 14 residues. Germline CDR1 reads SGHDT; CDR2 reads YYEEEE. The CDR3 loop reads CASSLGLESDEQFF. The CDR3 DNA is TGTGCCAGCAGCTTGGGACTAGAGTCGGATGAGCAGTTCTTC.

The chain couples TRBV5-1 to TRBJ2-1; a possible D gene is TRBD2 (6 bases). The CDR3 has 16 amino acids. Germline V gives CDR1 SGHRS, CDR2 YFSETQ. The V end lost 4 bases, the J end lost 1 base, and 15 bases lay between the germline ends. CDR3 nucleotides: TGCGCCAGCAGCCCGGTAGCGGTCCCATCCTACAATGAGCAGTTCTTC. Translation: CASSPVAVPSYNEQFF. Complete variable domain (other parts from reference TRBV5-1 and TRBJ2-1): KAGVTQTPRYLIKTRGQQVTLSCSPISGHRSVSWYQQTPGQGLQFLFEYFSETQRNKGNFPGRFSGRQFSNSRSEMNVSTLELGDSALYLCASSPVAVPSYNEQFFGPGTRLTVL.

This clonotype was seen many times. The V and J genes are TRBV6-2 or TRBV6-3 and TRBJ2-2; the match to TRBD1 covers 8 bases. Trimming removed 6 bases from V and 3 bases from J; junction bases left unmatched: 6. The CDR3 has 15 amino acids. Per the germline V gene, CDR1 is MNHEY and CDR2 is SVGEGT. The CDR3 spells CASSPGTGDTGELFF. Here the CDR3 DNA reads TGTGCCAGCAGCCCCGGGACAGGAGACACCGGGGAGCTGTTTTTT.

The rearrangement uses TRBV12-3 or TRBV12-4 and TRBJ2-3, with 14 bases fitting TRBD2. J was trimmed by 6 bases and V by 7 bases; bases with no gene match: 9. CDR3 size: 16 residues. DNA of the CDR3: TGTGCCAGCAAGCCCGGGACTAGCGGGAGCAGGGATACGCAGTATTTT. Its translation is CASKPGTSGSRDTQYF.